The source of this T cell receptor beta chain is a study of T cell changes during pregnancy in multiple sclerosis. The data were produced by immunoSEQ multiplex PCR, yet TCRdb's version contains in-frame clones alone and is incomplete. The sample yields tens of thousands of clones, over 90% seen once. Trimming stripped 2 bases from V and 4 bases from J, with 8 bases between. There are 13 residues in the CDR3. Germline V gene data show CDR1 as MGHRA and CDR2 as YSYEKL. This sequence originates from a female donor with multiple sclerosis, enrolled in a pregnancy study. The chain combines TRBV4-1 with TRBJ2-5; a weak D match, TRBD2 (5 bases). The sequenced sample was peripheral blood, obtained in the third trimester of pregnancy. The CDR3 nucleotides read TGCGCCAGCAGCCAACGAGAGGGAGAGACCCAGTACTTC. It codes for CASSQREGETQYF.